These 28 T cell receptor beta chains were all obtained from the same sample, sequenced in a study of T cells after yellow fever vaccination. TCRdb ran MiXCR on the 5' RACE reads and lists one entry per CDR3 protein. The sample gives some 550,000 distinct CDR3 sequences, 15% to 20% of which show up once; roughly an eighth is in the top ten. Sequencing used PBMCs, obtained 15 days after the yellow fever booster vaccination. These receptors originate from a man younger than 45 who received the YFV17D yellow fever vaccine.

This clonotype occurred a few times. This rearrangement joins TRBV7-2 to TRBJ2-7; no firm D call. The germline V and J ends were trimmed by 5 bases and 0 bases, with 14 bases remaining between them. Germline V gene data show CDR1 as SGHTA and CDR2 as FQGNSA. The CDR3 is 15 residues long. The CDR3, as DNA: TGTGCCAGCAGCCATCCCGACGCAATCTCCTACGAGCAGTACTTC. This sequence encodes CASSHPDAISYEQYF.

The rearrangement joins TRBV7-2 to TRBJ2-7, with 11 bases lining up with TRBD2. CDR1 and CDR2 from the germline V gene are SGHTA and FQGNSA. This CDR3 is 15 amino acids long. Unmatched junction bases numbered 7, after V lost 5 bases and J lost 4 bases. The CDR3 nucleotides read TGTGCCAGCAGCCCTAGCGGGAGGTCCCCTTACGAGCAGTACTTC. This gives the protein CASSPSGRSPYEQYF.

Of note for this clonotype: A read error may produce the germline difference seen at one junction end. The chain's CDR3 is CAISDSGPRGREQYF. For the CDR3, the DNA is TGTGCCATCAGTGATTCGGGGCCGCGGGGGCGCGAGCAGTACTTC. The chain is built from TRBV24-1 and TRBJ2-7; perhaps TRBD2 as D (7 bases). Per germline, CDR1 KGHDR and CDR2 SFDVKD. The CDR3 is 15 amino acids.

Concerning this clonotype itself: An end of the junction differs from the germline gene, which may be a read error. The chain uses TRBV19 and TRBJ2-2; D unresolved. CDR1 and CDR2 from the germline V gene are LNHDA and SQIVND (reference sequence). There are 12 residues in the CDR3. DNA for the CDR3: TGTGCCAGTACCATCGGCACCGAGGAGCTGTTTTTT. Its protein product is CASTIGTEELFF.

In this sample, this clonotype turned up a few times. The genes are TRBV24-1 and TRBJ1-4; no reliable D call. The V end lost 4 bases, the J end lost 8 bases, and 10 bases lay between the germline ends. The CDR3 has 13 amino acids. Looked up from germline, CDR1 is KGHDR and CDR2 is SFDVKD. The CDR3 sequence is CATSESGKEKLFF. CDR3 DNA sequence: TGTGCCACCAGTGAATCCGGGAAAGAAAAACTGTTTTTT.

The V gene is TRBV6-5, the J gene TRBJ2-3; D gene uncertain. Germline V gene lookup returns CDR1 MNHEY and CDR2 SVGAGI. CDR3 length equals 15 residues. The V end lost 0 bases, the J end lost 6 bases, and 13 bases lay between the germline ends. CDR3 nucleotide sequence: TGTGCCAGCAGTTACTCGAGCGCTAGTCCCGATACGCAGTATTTT. Translated: CASSYSSASPDTQYF.

Turning to this clonotype: Sequence at one end of the junction differs from germline and may be a read error. This chain links TRBV20-1 with TRBJ2-1, with 11 bases aligning to TRBD2. The CDR3 sequence is 15 residues long. Per germline, CDR1 DFQATT and CDR2 SNEGSKA (reference sequence). The CDR3 reads CSVRLAGSESNEQFF. DNA for the CDR3: TGCAGTGTTAGACTAGCGGGATCCGAAAGTAATGAGCAGTTCTTC.

This clonotype was seen only a few times. This rearrangement joins TRBV6-6 to TRBJ2-7, with a weak D call TRBD1 (6 bases). V lost 7 bases and J 7 bases, leaving 17 bases between the germline ends. Germline V gives CDR1 MNHNY, CDR2 SVGAGI (reference sequence). This CDR3 contains 13 residues. The DNA of the CDR3 is TGTGCCAGCATTGGGGTTCCGCAGGGGGAGCAGTACTTC. Translating gives CASIGVPQGEQYF.

The rearrangement uses TRBV18 and TRBJ1-6, with D perhaps matching TRBD1 (5 bases). Germline CDR1 is KGHSH and CDR2 is LQKENI. Trimming pared 4 bases from V and 10 bases from J, leaving 20 bases between. The CDR3 is made up of 16 amino acids. Here the CDR3 DNA reads TGTGCCAGCTCACTCGAGGGGCCCGCAGGGAGATCACCCCTCCACTTT. This codes for CASSLEGPAGRSPLHF.

The chain combines TRBV6-5 with TRBJ2-7; 9 bases are a match to TRBD2. Looked up from germline, CDR1 is MNHEY and CDR2 is SVGAGI. The CDR3 has 12 amino acids. The CDR3 loop reads CSSSGSAYEQYF. CDR3 DNA: TGTTCAAGTAGCGGGAGCGCCTACGAGCAGTACTTC.

The chain uses TRBV6-2 or TRBV6-3 and TRBJ1-1, with unresolved D. This CDR3 is built from 13 residues. Germline assignment: CDR1 MNHEY and CDR2 SVGEGT. The V end lost 4 bases, the J end lost 3 bases, and 9 bases lay between the germline ends. In DNA form, the CDR3 reads TGTGCCAGCAGTTTGGACGGTTACACTGAAGCTTTCTTT. This sequence encodes CASSLDGYTEAFF.

V is TRBV20-1 and J is TRBJ1-4; the D is unclear. With 2 bases removed from V and 4 bases from J, the gap between germline ends came to 5 bases. Germline assignment: CDR1 DFQATT and CDR2 SNEGSKA (reference sequence). CDR3 length equals 12 residues. The CDR3 protein is CSARNNNEKLFF. In DNA form, the CDR3 reads TGCAGTGCTAGAAACAATAATGAAAAACTGTTTTTT.

The CDR3, as DNA: TGTGCCAGCACCTTCGGCGGGAGTCCGGGCTACGAGCAGTACTTC. Encoded protein: CASTFGGSPGYEQYF. The V call is TRBV28, the J call TRBJ2-7, with 7 bases aligning to TRBD2. Germline lookup yields CDR1 MDHEN and CDR2 SYDVKM. The CDR3 runs 15 residues. After removal of 7 bases from V and 3 bases from J, the junction contained 12 bases not matched to a gene.

The sample holds a few counts of this clonotype. The V gene is TRBV15, the J gene TRBJ2-2; possibly TRBD2 for D (5 bases). The V and J ends lost 5 bases and 0 bases respectively, with 13 bases between them. CDR1 and CDR2 (germline): LNHNV, YYDKDF (reference sequence). This CDR3 has 16 residues. DNA for the CDR3: TGTGCCACCAGCGGCGTCGGGGTGCCGAACACCGGGGAGCTGTTTTTT. Amino acid sequence: CATSGVGVPNTGELFF.

The V and J genes are TRBV30 and TRBJ2-3; TRBD1 matches 9 bases. The CDR3 spans 15 residues. With 5 bases clipped from V and 5 bases from J, the junction kept 11 bases outside the gene matches. CDR1 GTSNPN and CDR2 SVGIG come from the germline V gene (reference sequence). CDR3 sequence: CAWGRGQGVVDTQYF. The CDR3 nucleotides are TGTGCCTGGGGCCGGGGACAGGGAGTGGTAGATACGCAGTATTTT.

The chain employs TRBV30 and TRBJ2-3, with a tentative D call TRBD2 (6 bases). This CDR3 has 14 amino acids. Germline-derived CDR1 and CDR2 are GTSNPN and SVGIG (reference sequence). The chain's CDR3 is CSGGASPFTDTQYF. The DNA for the CDR3 is TGTTCCGGAGGGGCTAGCCCCTTCACAGATACGCAGTATTTT.

V usage is TRBV25-1 and J usage is TRBJ1-2, with D unclear. The CDR3 has 16 residues. Germline loops: CDR1 MGHDK, CDR2 SYGVNS. With 2 bases removed from V and 2 bases from J, the gap between germline ends came to 15 bases. The CDR3 DNA follows: TGTGCCAGCAGTGAAACTGGCCTACGAGGGAACTATGGCTACACCTTC. As protein: CASSETGLRGNYGYTF.

This clonotype was counted many times. The V and J genes are TRBV28 and TRBJ2-3; 9 positions match TRBD2. Losses at the gene ends were 2 bases for V and 2 bases for J; bases not matched to a gene: 5. In germline, CDR1 is MDHEN, CDR2 SYDVKM. The CDR3 extends over 16 amino acids. The CDR3 DNA sequence: TGTGCCAGCAGTTTAGAAGGACTAGCGATCACAGATACGCAGTATTTT. Encoded protein: CASSLEGLAITDTQYF.

The V call is TRBV7-2, the J call TRBJ2-2, with D tentatively TRBD1 (5 bases). V gave up 1 base and J gave up 0 bases, with 6 bases separating them. The CDR3 is made up of 15 amino acids. Per the germline V gene, CDR1 is SGHTA and CDR2 is FQGNSA. Here the CDR3 reads CASSLEQANTGELFF. The CDR3 bases are TGTGCCAGCAGCTTAGAACAGGCGAACACCGGGGAGCTGTTTTTT.

There are a few counts of this clonotype. The chain is built from TRBV20-1 and TRBJ1-4; TRBD1 is a possible D gene (6 bases). The V end lost 4 bases, the J end lost 5 bases, and 14 bases lay between the germline ends. The CDR3 consists of 14 residues. Germline values: CDR1 DFQATT, CDR2 SNEGSKA (reference sequence). Written as DNA, the CDR3 is TGCAGTGCTACCCGACAGGACCCAAATGAAAAACTGTTTTTT. Translated, it gives CSATRQDPNEKLFF.

This clonotype showed up just a few times. The chain has TRBV19 and TRBJ2-1; D not certain. Germline-derived CDR1 and CDR2 are LNHDA and SQIVND (reference sequence). Trimming cost V 5 bases and J 6 bases, with 8 bases left between them. The CDR3 has 12 amino acids. The CDR3 DNA follows: TGTGCCAGTAGTGCGGTGGGCAATGAGCAGTTCTTC. Translating it yields CASSAVGNEQFF.

This clonotype has just a few counts. This sequence joins TRBV7-9 and TRBJ2-3; D is unresolved. V was pared by 7 bases and J by 4 bases, with 9 bases between. The CDR3 consists of 12 residues. Germline V gene sequence: CDR1 SEHNR, CDR2 FQNEAQ (reference sequence). The CDR3 sequence: CASTLGADTQYF. In DNA, the CDR3 is TGTGCCAGCACTCTGGGCGCAGATACGCAGTATTTT.

The genes are TRBV5-6 and TRBJ2-1; weak D call: TRBD1 (5 bases). Germline V gene data show CDR1 as SGHDT and CDR2 as YYEEEE. The germline V and J ends were trimmed by 6 bases and 10 bases, with 29 bases remaining between them. This CDR3 region has 17 residues. The CDR3 bases are TGTGCCAGCAACCAAGTGTGGGCAGGGCTTGGTTCGTTCGAGCAGTTCTTC. Protein sequence: CASNQVWAGLGSFEQFF.

In its sample, this clonotype was seen many times. The V and J genes are TRBV7-1 and TRBJ2-1; 14 positions match TRBD2. Being an ORF, TRBV7-1 has a function that is uncertain. This CDR3 has 22 residues. V lost 3 bases, J lost 9 bases, and 25 bases stayed unmatched. The CDR3 protein is CASSSPRGPPPGLAGVRGEQFF. In DNA form, the CDR3 reads TGTGCCAGCAGCTCCCCGCGGGGTCCGCCTCCGGGACTAGCGGGAGTTCGGGGTGAGCAGTTCTTC.

This chain joins TRBV5-1 and TRBJ2-3, with D possibly matching TRBD2 (6 bases). The germline CDR1 and CDR2 sequences are SGHRS and YFSETQ. V was shortened by 0 bases and J by 2 bases, with 13 bases between the two germline ends. This CDR3 spans 16 amino acids. The DNA of the CDR3 is TGCGCCAGCAGCTTGGAGGTGGGAGGACTCACAGATACGCAGTATTTT. Its translation: CASSLEVGGLTDTQYF. Looking up the rest from reference TRBV5-1 and TRBJ2-3 gives the full variable domain: KAGVTQTPRYLIKTRGQQVTLSCSPISGHRSVSWYQQTPGQGLQFLFEYFSETQRNKGNFPGRFSGRQFSNSRSEMNVSTLELGDSALYLCASSLEVGGLTDTQYFGPGTRLTVL.

This clonotype was counted only a few times. The CDR3 reads CASQDPGTQETQYF. The DNA for the CDR3 is TGTGCCAGCCAAGACCCCGGGACCCAAGAGACCCAGTACTTC. The chain couples TRBV6-1 to TRBJ2-5, with D perhaps matching TRBD1 or TRBD2 (5 bases each). V lost 8 bases, J lost 1 base, and 14 bases lay in between. Germline V gene data show CDR1 as MNHNS and CDR2 as SASEGT. The length of the CDR3 is 14 residues.

This clonotype has a handful of counts. V gene TRBV20-1 combines with J gene TRBJ1-6, with D maybe TRBD1 (5 bases). The V end lost 7 bases, the J end lost 7 bases, and 14 bases lay between the germline ends. Germline CDR1 DFQATT, CDR2 SNEGSKA (reference sequence). The CDR3 consists of 13 residues. CDR3 residues: CSVQEETNSPLHF. The CDR3 nucleotides are TGCAGTGTACAGGAGGAGACCAATTCACCCCTCCACTTT.

The table lists this clonotype with a few counts. The likely explanation is a read error, given a far larger clone one base away. V is TRBV7-9 and J is TRBJ2-7, with 8 positions matching TRBD1. The germline CDR1 and CDR2 sequences are SEHNR and FQNEAQ (reference sequence). The CDR3 extends over 12 amino acids. V shed 5 bases and J 5 bases; nucleotides not matched to a gene: 2. Here the CDR3 DNA reads TGTGCCAGCAGCCCAGGGGGCCACGAGCAGTACTTC. It yields the protein CASSPGGHEQYF.